This T cell receptor (beta chain) came from a study of T-cell reconstitution after alpha-beta-depleted transplantation in children. Notes on the study in general: Newly produced T cells mostly accounted for T-cell counts and diversity one year post-transplant. Recipient T cells and thymic progenitors that survived gave rise to the high TCRbeta diversity observed at day 60 in some patients. Reportedly, alpha-beta T cells present about two months post-transplant originated from several hundred expanded clones of graft origin.

Unique molecular identifiers were incorporated during preparation of the TCRbeta library. MiXCR, run by TCRdb on the PCR reads, gives a single entry per CDR3 protein. The sample yields about 200,000 distinct CDR3 sequences, approximately 6.8% seen once. This clonotype was found many times. Its antigen is not known. The CDR3 spans 14 residues. Germline assignment: CDR1 SGHTA and CDR2 FQGNSA. Trimming cost V 2 bases and J 9 bases, with 15 bases left between them. The sample here was PBMCs, taken before TCRalphabeta/CD19-depleted stem cell transplant. The gene calls are TRBV7-2 and TRBJ2-3; D gene ambiguous. This receptor was taken from a girl less than two years old with combined immunodeficiency, due to receive a stem cell transplant. CDR3 sequence: CASSLIESFSTQYF. CDR3 nucleotide sequence: TGTGCCAGCAGCTTAATCGAGTCATTCTCGACGCAGTATTTT.